The present T cell receptor beta chain was sequenced within a study of post-analysis software for immune sequencing data. The V gene's germline CDR1 is MGHRA and CDR2 YSYEKL. Deletions cut 0 bases from V and 3 bases from J, with 5 bases between. The CDR3 has 13 residues. Study conclusions and caveats: Under F measure analysis, samples from one preparation batch co-clustered strongly. Among about 5 TRBV segments more frequent in patients than controls were TRBV5-6, TRBV5-1 and TRBV20-1. Those with multiple sclerosis, the patient group, showed significantly lower normalized Chao1 diversity than controls.

A note on this clonotype: The antigen remains unidentified.

Libraries were made from TCR beta cDNA, and they carried unique molecular identifiers. TCRdb fed the PCR reads into MiXCR, producing one record per CDR3 protein. Here the sample spans roughly 800,000 distinct CDR3 sequences, more than 45% being singletons. The TCR originated in a girl under 18 with multiple sclerosis. This chain joins TRBV4-1 and TRBJ2-5; the D is unclear. Sequencing input: blood. DNA for the CDR3: TGCGCCAGCAGCCAAGATTCGGAAGAGACCCAGTACTTC. Protein product: CASSQDSEETQYF.